Below are 21 T cell receptor beta chains sequenced from a single sample in a study of CD8+ T cells in alopecia areata. cDNA prepared by RNA extraction and subsequent reverse transcription served as the template for sequencing. The data were produced by immunoSEQ multiplex PCR, yet TCRdb's version contains in-frame clones alone and is incomplete. The sample includes over 100,000 clones, approximately 48% of them seen just once. This material consisted of CD8+ T cells sorted from blood, taken at week 0. Source of these receptors: a human donor with alopecia areata.

The table lists this clone with a few counts. The rearrangement uses TRBV10-3 and TRBJ2-7; 7 bases align to TRBD1. Per the germline V gene, CDR1 is ENHRY and CDR2 is SYGVKD. J gave up 1 base and V 7 bases, and 4 bases lay outside the gene matches. The CDR3 runs to 13 residues. In DNA, the CDR3 is TGTGCCATCACTCCGGGACAGTCCTACGAGCAGTACTTC. It is translated as CAITPGQSYEQYF.

This clone was counted between two and nine times. The V call is TRBV5-6, the J call TRBJ1-2, with D possibly TRBD1 on 5 matching bases. The V end lost 4 bases, the J end lost 5 bases, and 9 bases lay between the germline ends. CDR1 is SGHDT and CDR2 is YYEEEE in the germline V gene. The CDR3 totals 12 residues. Written as DNA, the CDR3 is TGTGCCAGCAGCCAGGGATTGTATGGCTACACCTTC. Translating gives CASSQGLYGYTF.

The rearrangement uses TRBV5-5 and TRBJ2-1; D might be TRBD2 (6 bases). Germline CDR1 is SGHKS and CDR2 is YYEKEE (reference sequence). This CDR3 is 12 amino acids long. Trimming left V 4 bases short and J 7 bases short, with 9 bases between. The CDR3 here is CASSHRENEQFF. CDR3 nucleotides: TGTGCCAGCAGCCACCGGGAGAATGAGCAGTTCTTC.

The V gene is TRBV25-1, the J gene TRBJ2-3; perhaps TRBD2 as D (5 bases). Germline CDR1 is MGHDK and CDR2 is SYGVNS. V was trimmed by 6 bases and J by 2 bases, leaving 12 bases between them. The CDR3 sequence is 14 residues long. In nucleotides, the CDR3 is TGTGCCAGCAGGCTGCAGAGGGACACAGATACGCAGTATTTT. Amino acids: CASRLQRDTDTQYF.

The chain combines TRBV6-1 with TRBJ2-7; D gene ambiguous. Trimming cost V 5 bases and J 0 bases, with 8 bases left between them. CDR3 length: 13 residues. The germline V gene has CDR1 MNHNS and CDR2 SASEGT. Here the CDR3 reads CASSWTNSYEQYF. CDR3 nucleotide sequence: TGTGCCAGCAGTTGGACCAACTCCTACGAGCAGTACTTC.

This clone was counted a few times. The V call is TRBV5-1, the J call TRBJ2-7; D is unclear. CDR3 length: 14 amino acids. Germline V gene lookup returns CDR1 SGHRS and CDR2 YFSETQ. V was clipped by 0 bases and J by 2 bases, with 9 bases between them. CDR3 bases: TGCGCCAGCAGCTTGGGGCCGGATACCTACGAGCAGTACTTC. Protein product: CASSLGPDTYEQYF.

This clone was counted between two and nine times. V usage is TRBV13 and J usage is TRBJ1-1; 7 nucleotides match TRBD1. The CDR3 has 15 amino acids. Germline assignment: CDR1 PRHDT and CDR2 FYEKMQ (reference sequence). Unmatched junction bases numbered 5, after V lost 3 bases and J lost 1 base. CDR3 in DNA: TGTGCCAGCAGCTTTAGGAGGGGGCGGAACACTGAAGCTTTCTTT. Translated: CASSFRRGRNTEAFF.

The rearrangement links TRBV30 to TRBJ1-5, with 9 bases matching TRBD1. The CDR3 consists of 14 residues. After removal of 3 bases from V and 7 bases from J, the junction contained 7 bases not matched to a gene. The germline V gene has CDR1 GTSNPN and CDR2 SVGIG (reference sequence). The CDR3 loop is CAWSPGTGMQPQHF. CDR3 nucleotide sequence: TGTGCCTGGAGCCCCGGGACAGGGATGCAGCCCCAGCATTTT.

This clone has more than one count but fewer than ten. The chain employs TRBV27 and TRBJ2-1, with TRBD2 matching 10 bases. The CDR3 contains 16 residues. Unmatched junction bases numbered 7, after V lost 4 bases and J lost 4 bases. Germline-derived CDR1 and CDR2 are MNHEY and SMNVEV (reference sequence). DNA for the CDR3: TGTGCCAGCAGTTCCCGACTAGCGGGCGCTTACAATGAGCAGTTCTTC. Residues: CASSSRLAGAYNEQFF.

Note on this clone: This specimen includes other DNA sequences encoding the same CDR3. The V gene is TRBV2, the J gene TRBJ2-7; D unclear. This CDR3 has 10 amino acids. Germline CDR1 and CDR2: SNHLY and FYNNEI. V shed 4 bases and J shed 4 bases, with 2 bases lying between them. The CDR3 DNA reads as TGTGCCAGCAGTGTGTACGAGCAGTACTTC. Its translation: CASSVYEQYF. Full variable domain (missing parts from reference TRBV2 and TRBJ2-7): EPEVTQTPSHQVTQMGQEVILRCVPISNHLYFYWYRQILGQKVEFLVSFYNNEISEKSEIFDDQFSVERPDGSNFTLKIRSTKLEDSAMYFCASSVYEQYFGPGTRLTVT.

This chain uses TRBV13 with TRBJ2-7, with 8 bases matching TRBD1. The V and J ends lost 5 bases and 5 bases, in that order; junction bases with no gene match: 5. The germline CDR1 and CDR2 sequences are PRHDT and FYEKMQ (reference sequence). CDR3 length: 13 amino acids. CDR3 protein: CASSVDRDHEQYF. In nucleotides, the CDR3 is TGTGCCAGCAGCGTGGACAGGGACCACGAGCAGTACTTC.

This chain links TRBV5-4 with TRBJ1-2; 9 bases agree with TRBD1. Trimming took 2 bases from V and 3 from J; bases not matched to a gene: 5. Germline CDR1 and CDR2: SGHNT and YYREEE (reference sequence). The CDR3 contains 15 residues. The CDR3 is CASSLGQGFYYGYTF. The CDR3 nucleotides are TGTGCCAGCAGCTTAGGACAGGGGTTTTACTATGGCTACACCTTC.

The chain couples TRBV5-1 to TRBJ1-1; D gene unclear. Trimming removed 4 bases at V and 7 bases at J, with 20 bases between. Germline V gives CDR1 SGHRS, CDR2 YFSETQ. The CDR3 runs to 15 residues. The CDR3 DNA sequence: TGCGCCAGCAGCGGGTCCGATAGGTCCAGCCGTGAAGCTTTCTTT. It yields the protein CASSGSDRSSREAFF.

CDR3: CAWSPAGGRQPQHF. CDR3 coding DNA: TGTGCCTGGAGTCCCGCGGGGGGGCGGCAGCCCCAGCATTTT. The chain combines TRBV30 with TRBJ1-5; D is perhaps TRBD1 (6 bases). The CDR3 extends over 14 amino acids. In germline, CDR1 is GTSNPN, CDR2 SVGIG (reference sequence). V lost 2 bases, J lost 7 bases, and 15 bases lay in between. Drawing the rest from reference TRBV30 and TRBJ1-5, the complete variable domain is SQTIHQWPATLVQPVGSPLSLECTVEGTSNPNLYWYRQAAGRGLQLLFYSVGIGQISSEVPQNLSASRPQDRQFILSSKKLLLSDSGFYLCAWSPAGGRQPQHFGDGTRLSIL.

In its sample, this clone was seen a few times. The chain recombines TRBV29-1 with TRBJ1-2; D is unresolved. Germline loops: CDR1 SQVTM, CDR2 ANQGSEA. Trimming cost V 0 bases and J 7 bases, with 3 bases left between them. CDR3 length equals 10 residues. The CDR3 DNA sequence: TGCAGCGTTGAAGATAGTGGCTACACCTTC. Translation: CSVEDSGYTF. Full variable domain (outside the CDR3, taken from reference TRBV29-1 and TRBJ1-2): SAVISQKPSRDICQRGTSLTIQCQVDSQVTMMFWYRQQPGQSLTLIATANQGSEATYESGFVIDKFPISRPNLTFSTLTVSNMSPEDSSIYLCSVEDSGYTFGSGTRLTVV.

The J gene is TRBJ2-5, the V gene TRBV13; D gene unclear. The CDR3 length is 14 residues. Trimming removed 3 bases from V and 3 bases from J, with 11 bases in between. CDR1 and CDR2 (germline): PRHDT, FYEKMQ (reference sequence). The CDR3 bases are TGTGCCAGCAGCTTCCCCTCTGGAGAAGAGACCCAGTACTTC. Protein sequence: CASSFPSGEETQYF.

The chain joins TRBV11-2 to TRBJ2-7, with TRBD2 identical over 12 bases. Looked up from germline, CDR1 is SGHAT and CDR2 is FQNNGV. The junction had 7 bases not matched to a gene; V was cut back by 4 bases and J by 3 bases. The CDR3 totals 16 residues. DNA for the CDR3: TGTGCCAGCAGCTCCGAAACGGGACTAGCGGGCTACGAGCAGTACTTC. Its translation: CASSSETGLAGYEQYF.

The chain uses TRBV5-6 and TRBJ2-7; no clear D. This CDR3 has 12 residues. Per the germline V gene, CDR1 is SGHDT and CDR2 is YYEEEE. V was clipped by 4 bases and J by 5 bases, with 10 bases between them. CDR3 nucleotides: TGTGCCAGCAGCCCCCGGCCCAACGAGCAGTACTTC. This encodes CASSPRPNEQYF.

The chain joins TRBV30 to TRBJ2-7; 7 nucleotides match TRBD1. The trim removed 2 bases at V and 3 bases at J, leaving 10 bases unmatched. CDR3 size: 15 residues. In germline, CDR1 is GTSNPN, CDR2 SVGIG (reference sequence). CDR3 sequence: CAWSPRQGSVYEQYF. The CDR3 DNA sequence: TGTGCCTGGAGTCCCCGACAGGGTTCAGTCTACGAGCAGTACTTC.

This rearrangement joins TRBV4-1 to TRBJ1-5, with TRBD1 as a possible D gene (6 bases). Germline V gene lookup returns CDR1 MGHRA and CDR2 YSYEKL. The CDR3 runs 13 residues. V was pared by 1 base and J by 6 bases, with 7 bases between. Written as DNA, the CDR3 is TGCGCCAGCAGCCAAGGGGGGCCTCAGCCCCAGCATTTT. Translating gives CASSQGGPQPQHF.

V usage is TRBV7-9 and J usage is TRBJ1-3; no definite D call. The CDR3 spans 13 residues. Germline CDR1 is SEHNR and CDR2 is FQNEAQ (reference sequence). The V gene lost 4 bases and the J gene lost 5 bases, with 9 bases spanning the gap. The CDR3, as DNA: TGTGCCAGCAGCTCGATCCTCCGAAACACCATATATTTT. Translating gives CASSSILRNTIYF.